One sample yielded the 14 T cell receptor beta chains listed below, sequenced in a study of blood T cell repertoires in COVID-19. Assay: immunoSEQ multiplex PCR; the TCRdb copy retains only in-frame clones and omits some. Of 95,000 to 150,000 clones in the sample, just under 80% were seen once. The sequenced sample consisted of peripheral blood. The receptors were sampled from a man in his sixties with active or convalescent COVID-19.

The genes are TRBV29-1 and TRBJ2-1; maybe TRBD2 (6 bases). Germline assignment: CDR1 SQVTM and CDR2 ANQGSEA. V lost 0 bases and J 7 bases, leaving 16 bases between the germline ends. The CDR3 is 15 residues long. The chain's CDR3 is CSVEDGEVTVNEQFF. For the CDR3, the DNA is TGCAGCGTTGAAGATGGGGAGGTTACCGTTAATGAGCAGTTCTTC.

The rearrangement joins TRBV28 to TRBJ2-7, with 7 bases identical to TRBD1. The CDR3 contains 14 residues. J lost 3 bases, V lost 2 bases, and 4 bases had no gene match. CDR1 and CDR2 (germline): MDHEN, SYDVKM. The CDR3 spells CASSLGRTGYEQYF. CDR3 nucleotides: TGTGCCAGCAGTTTAGGAAGGACAGGCTACGAGCAGTACTTC.

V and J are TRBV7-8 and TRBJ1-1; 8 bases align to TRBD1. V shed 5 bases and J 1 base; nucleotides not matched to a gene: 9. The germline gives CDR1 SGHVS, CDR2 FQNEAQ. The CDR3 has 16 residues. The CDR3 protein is CASSIPRGRGNTEAFF. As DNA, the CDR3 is TGTGCCAGCAGCATACCCAGGGGGCGGGGGAACACTGAAGCTTTCTTT.

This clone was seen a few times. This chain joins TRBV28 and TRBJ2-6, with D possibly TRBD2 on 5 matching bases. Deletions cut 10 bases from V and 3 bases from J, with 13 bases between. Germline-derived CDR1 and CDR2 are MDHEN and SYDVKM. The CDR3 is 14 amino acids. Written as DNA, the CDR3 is TGTGCCACCCTCCTGGACTTTGGGGCCAACGTCCTGACTTTC. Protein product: CATLLDFGANVLTF.

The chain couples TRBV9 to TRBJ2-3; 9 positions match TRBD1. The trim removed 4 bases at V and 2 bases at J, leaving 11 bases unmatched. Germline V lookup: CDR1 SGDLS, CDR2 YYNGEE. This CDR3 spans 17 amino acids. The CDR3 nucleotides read TGTGCCAGCAGCCCCCGACTACAGGGGGCTGACACAGATACGCAGTATTTT. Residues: CASSPRLQGADTDTQYF.

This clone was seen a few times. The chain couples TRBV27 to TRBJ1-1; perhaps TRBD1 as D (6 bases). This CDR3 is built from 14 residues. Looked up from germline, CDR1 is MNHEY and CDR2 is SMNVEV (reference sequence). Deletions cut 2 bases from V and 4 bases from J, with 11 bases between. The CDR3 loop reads CASSLMRGGTEAFF. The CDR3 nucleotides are TGTGCCAGCAGTTTAATGAGGGGGGGCACTGAAGCTTTCTTT.

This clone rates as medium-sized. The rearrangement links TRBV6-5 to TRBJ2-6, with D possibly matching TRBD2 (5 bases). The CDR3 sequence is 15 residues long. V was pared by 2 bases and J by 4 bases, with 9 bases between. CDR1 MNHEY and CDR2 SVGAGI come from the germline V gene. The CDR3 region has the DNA TGTGCCAGCAGTTACCGGGGATCGGGGGCCAACGTCCTGACTTTC. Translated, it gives CASSYRGSGANVLTF.

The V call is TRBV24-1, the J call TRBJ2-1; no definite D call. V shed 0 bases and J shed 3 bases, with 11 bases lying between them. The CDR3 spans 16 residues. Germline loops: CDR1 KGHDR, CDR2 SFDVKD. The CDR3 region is CATSDLGSTLYNEQFF. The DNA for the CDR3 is TGTGCCACCAGTGATTTGGGCTCCACCCTCTACAATGAGCAGTTCTTC.

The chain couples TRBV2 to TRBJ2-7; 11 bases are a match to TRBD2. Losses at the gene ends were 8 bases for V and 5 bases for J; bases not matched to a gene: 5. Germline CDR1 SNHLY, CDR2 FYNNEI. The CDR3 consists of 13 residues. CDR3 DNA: TGTGCCAGCCTCGGGACTAGCGGTAACGAGCAGTACTTC. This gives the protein CASLGTSGNEQYF.

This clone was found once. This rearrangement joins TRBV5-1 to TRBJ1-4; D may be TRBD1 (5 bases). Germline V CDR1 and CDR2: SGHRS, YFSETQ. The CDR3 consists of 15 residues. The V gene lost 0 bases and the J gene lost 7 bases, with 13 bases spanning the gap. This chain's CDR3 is CASSLEGEEGEKLFF. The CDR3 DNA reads TGCGCCAGCAGCTTGGAAGGGGAGGAGGGTGAAAAACTGTTTTTT.

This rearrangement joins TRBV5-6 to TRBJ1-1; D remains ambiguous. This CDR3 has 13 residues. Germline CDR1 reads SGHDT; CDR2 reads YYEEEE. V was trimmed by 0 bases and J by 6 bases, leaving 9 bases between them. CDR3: CASSLAIGPEAFF. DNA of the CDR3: TGTGCCAGCAGCTTGGCCATTGGCCCTGAAGCTTTCTTT.

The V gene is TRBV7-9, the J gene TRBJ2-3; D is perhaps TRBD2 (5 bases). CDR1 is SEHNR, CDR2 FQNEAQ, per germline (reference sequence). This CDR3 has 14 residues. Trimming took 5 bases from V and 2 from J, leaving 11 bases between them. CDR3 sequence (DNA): TGTGCCAGCAGCCTTAGCGCATACACAGATACGCAGTATTTT. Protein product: CASSLSAYTDTQYF.

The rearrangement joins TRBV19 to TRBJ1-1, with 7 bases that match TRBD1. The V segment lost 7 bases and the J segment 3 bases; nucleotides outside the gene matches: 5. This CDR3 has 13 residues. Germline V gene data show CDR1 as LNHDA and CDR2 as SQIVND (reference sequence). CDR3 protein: CASTLDRDTEAFF. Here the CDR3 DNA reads TGTGCCAGTACCCTTGACAGGGACACTGAAGCTTTCTTT.

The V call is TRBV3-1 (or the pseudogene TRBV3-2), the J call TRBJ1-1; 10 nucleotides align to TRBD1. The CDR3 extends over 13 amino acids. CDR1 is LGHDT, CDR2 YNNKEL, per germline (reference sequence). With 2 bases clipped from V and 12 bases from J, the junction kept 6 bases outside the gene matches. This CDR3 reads CASSQSGTGATFF. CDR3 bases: TGTGCCAGCAGCCAATCCGGGACAGGGGCAACTTTCTTT.